The source of this T cell receptor beta chain is a study of T cells after yellow fever vaccination. CDR1 and CDR2 (germline): SGHRS, YFSETQ. The CDR3 extends over 14 amino acids. V lost 6 bases and J lost 0, with 9 bases in between. Each CDR3 protein is one row after TCRdb ran MiXCR on the 5' RACE reads. The table shows 450,000 to 600,000 distinct CDR3 sequences, with roughly a sixth occurring only once. This clonotype was seen once. The chain recombines TRBV5-1 with TRBJ2-2; D may be TRBD1 (5 bases). The sequencing here drew on PBMCs, taken 5 days after the first yellow fever vaccination. The sequence was collected from a young man who received the YFV17D yellow fever vaccine. CDR3 amino acids: CASNDRSNTGELFF. The CDR3 nucleotides read TGCGCCAGCAACGACAGATCGAACACCGGGGAGCTGTTTTTT.